This T cell receptor beta chain was retrieved from a study of T-cell reconstitution after alpha-beta-depleted transplantation in children. Germline assignment: CDR1 SGHTA and CDR2 FQGNSA. CDR3 size: 16 residues. J was trimmed by 4 bases and V by 5 bases; bases with no gene match: 14. By share of the sample, this clonotype is medium-sized (0.01 to 0.1%). The target antigen is unknown. Library preparation (for TCRbeta) was performed with unique molecular identifiers. From the PCR reads, TCRdb called clonotypes with MiXCR, one entry per CDR3 protein. The sample holds about 6,200 distinct CDR3 sequences, 14% to 15% seen once. Study-level points and caveats: It was surviving recipient T cells and thymic progenitors that gave some patients high TCRbeta diversity at day 60. Hyperexpanded clones declined; after one year, newly produced T cells mostly supplied diversity. There were reportedly several hundred expanded graft clones from which alpha-beta T cells came about two months after transplant.

This sequence joins TRBV7-2 and TRBJ2-7, with TRBD2 matching 7 bases. Sequenced material: PBMCs, taken before TCRalphabeta/CD19-depleted stem cell transplant. The source is a boy aged 10-17 years with acute lymphoblastic leukemia, due to receive a stem cell transplant. As DNA, the CDR3 is TGTGCCAGCAGCCGGAATTCCGGGACTACCTTGTACGAGCAGTACTTC. Its protein product is CASSRNSGTTLYEQYF.